These 7 T cell receptor beta chains were all obtained from the same sample, sequenced in a study of beta chain features in type 1 diabetes. Expressed TCRB transcripts were sequenced because the entire RNA isolate underwent reverse transcription. Data came from immunoSEQ multiplex PCR; TCRdb stores just in-frame clones and leaves some out. This sample yields 350,000 or so clones, of which around 20% are seen a single time; around 0.04% belongs to the top ten. Sequencing input: naive CD4+ T cells from blood. Receptor source: a woman aged 18-29 years in good health.

This clone was recorded only once. The chain employs TRBV10-3 and TRBJ2-5; TRBD2 matches 7 bases. The germline gives CDR1 ENHRY, CDR2 SYGVKD. CDR3 length equals 14 residues. The ends lost 0 bases at V and 5 bases at J; junction bases unmatched: 3. The CDR3 DNA reads TGTGCCATCAGTGAGTCGGGGAGGGGCGAGACCCAGTACTTC. Protein product: CAISESGRGETQYF.

The rearrangement joins TRBV19 to TRBJ2-6, with TRBD1 matching over 7 bases. V lost 3 bases, J lost 0 bases, and 2 bases stayed unmatched. Germline CDR1 is LNHDA and CDR2 is SQIVND (reference sequence). This CDR3 is built from 16 residues. The CDR3 spells CASSMNRGSGANVLTF. DNA of the CDR3: TGTGCCAGTAGTATGAACAGGGGCTCTGGGGCCAACGTCCTGACTTTC.

This clone showed up many times. This chain joins TRBV14 and TRBJ2-3; D is uncertain. V lost 1 base and J 4 bases, leaving 9 bases between the germline ends. The CDR3 loop spans 14 amino acids. Germline V CDR1 and CDR2: SGHDN, FVKESK. The CDR3 region is CASSQARSADTQYF. For the CDR3, the DNA is TGTGCCAGCAGCCAAGCTCGTTCCGCAGATACGCAGTATTTT.

This clone was counted a few times. The V call is TRBV11-2, the J call TRBJ2-1; maybe TRBD2 (6 bases). V shed 1 base and J shed 5 bases, with 21 bases lying between them. The CDR3 extends over 18 amino acids. Germline values: CDR1 SGHAT, CDR2 FQNNGV. The CDR3 DNA reads TGTGCCAGCAGCTTAGGTTACTGGGCGGACCAGCGGGACAATGAGCAGTTCTTC. Its translation: CASSLGYWADQRDNEQFF.

The table lists this clone with a few counts. The chain couples TRBV30 to TRBJ2-1; TRBD2 matches at 13 bases. Germline values: CDR1 GTSNPN, CDR2 SVGIG (reference sequence). The junction had 6 bases not matched to a gene; V was cut back by 2 bases and J by 8 bases. This CDR3 is built from 15 residues. The CDR3: CAWSTTSGRRDEQFF. CDR3 coding DNA: TGTGCCTGGAGTACGACTAGCGGGAGGAGAGATGAGCAGTTCTTC.

The sample holds a few counts of this clone. The chain couples TRBV7-2 to TRBJ2-3, with TRBD2 matching over 7 bases. V was pared by 1 base and J by 3 bases, with 4 bases of the junction left unmatched. This CDR3 region has 15 residues. Germline CDR1 SGHTA, CDR2 FQGNSA. This CDR3 is CASSLEAGITDTQYF. For the CDR3, the DNA is TGTGCCAGCAGCTTAGAAGCGGGGATAACAGATACGCAGTATTTT.

V gene TRBV11-1 combines with J gene TRBJ2-1; 7 nucleotides match TRBD1. The V and J ends lost 5 bases and 15 bases, in that order; junction bases with no gene match: 10. This CDR3 is 12 amino acids long. Germline lookup yields CDR1 SGHAT and CDR2 FQDESV (reference sequence). Here the CDR3 reads CASSLQGRSPFF. The CDR3 DNA is TGTGCCAGCAGCCTACAGGGGCGATCCCCGTTCTTC. The entire variable domain, with the rest obtained from reference TRBV11-1 and TRBJ2-1, is as follows: EAEVAQSPRYKITEKSQAVAFWCDPISGHATLYWYRQILGQGPELLVQFQDESVVDDSQLPKDRFSAERLKGVDSTLKIQPAELGDSAMYLCASSLQGRSPFFGPGTRLTVL.